The 23 T cell receptor beta chains presented below share a single source sample, sequenced in a study of shared clonotypes between healthy human individuals. The method was immunoSEQ multiplex PCR; TCRdb's version includes in-frame clones alone and lacks a portion of them. The sample includes 450,000 to 500,000 clones, about 72% of them seen just once. The material sequenced was PBMCs. The receptors stem from a woman aged 40 to 50 in good health. Some clones in this sample may be carry-over from other donors' samples.

V usage is TRBV27 and J usage is TRBJ2-7; 8 bases map to TRBD1. The CDR3 has 16 residues. The germline V gene has CDR1 MNHEY and CDR2 SMNVEV (reference sequence). V gave up 4 bases and J gave up 4 bases; unmatched junction bases: 12. In nucleotides, the CDR3 is TGTGCCAGCAGTTCGGGAGCCGGGACAGGCTTTTACGAGCAGTACTTC. Translation: CASSSGAGTGFYEQYF.

The chain couples TRBV4-2 to TRBJ2-2, with D possibly matching TRBD1 (7 bases). V was cut by 7 bases and J by 7 bases, with 16 bases left in between. CDR1 and CDR2 (germline): LGHNA, YNFKEQ. This CDR3 comprises 14 residues. CDR3 DNA: TGTGCCAGCACCACCACTCAGGGGGGCGGGGAGCTGTTTTTT. Residues: CASTTTQGGGELFF.

This sequence joins TRBV4-1 and TRBJ2-2; 8 bases map to TRBD1. Germline V gene sequence: CDR1 MGHRA, CDR2 YSYEKL. The CDR3 has 18 residues. J gave up 1 base and V 0 bases, and 7 bases lay outside the gene matches. CDR3 protein: CASSQDQGQAGNTGELFF. The CDR3 bases are TGCGCCAGCAGCCAAGACCAGGGACAGGCCGGGAACACCGGGGAGCTGTTTTTT.

The chain links TRBV19 to TRBJ2-7; TRBD2 aligns across 13 bases. Germline CDR1 is LNHDA and CDR2 is SQIVND (reference sequence). The CDR3 consists of 16 residues. The V segment lost 3 bases and the J segment 5 bases; nucleotides outside the gene matches: 7. The CDR3 loop reads CASSMGSLAGGDEQYF. CDR3 bases: TGTGCCAGTAGTATGGGGTCACTAGCGGGAGGGGACGAGCAGTACTTC.

This chain links TRBV28 with TRBJ1-5, with D possibly matching TRBD1 (6 bases). In germline, CDR1 is MDHEN, CDR2 SYDVKM. The CDR3 totals 16 residues. Trimming left V 2 bases short and J 2 bases short, with 13 bases between. CDR3 DNA: TGTGCCAGCAGTTTACTGGGGGGGCCTGGCAATCAGCCCCAGCATTTT. It translates to CASSLLGGPGNQPQHF.

This clone was detected once. The CDR3 spells CSASWVETQYF. The CDR3 nucleotides are TGCAGTGCTAGTTGGGTAGAGACCCAGTACTTC. The rearrangement uses TRBV20-1 and TRBJ2-5; D is uncertain. CDR1 is DFQATT, CDR2 SNEGSKA, per germline (reference sequence). Trimming cost V 3 bases and J 4 bases, with 6 bases left between them. The CDR3 has 11 amino acids.

This chain links TRBV4-2 with TRBJ2-5; D may be TRBD1 (5 bases). Germline V gene data show CDR1 as LGHNA and CDR2 as YNFKEQ. Trimming took 4 bases from V and 2 from J, leaving 14 bases between them. This CDR3 comprises 15 residues. The CDR3 sequence: CASSRILGQQETQYF. CDR3 coding DNA: TGTGCCAGCAGCCGCATCTTGGGGCAGCAAGAGACCCAGTACTTC.

CDR3 coding DNA: TGTGCCAGCAGCCCGCGACAGGAGTCTCGGGAGCAGTACTTC. Its translation is CASSPRQESREQYF. The V gene is TRBV5-5, the J gene TRBJ2-7, with D maybe TRBD1 (6 bases). The CDR3 runs 14 residues. CDR1 and CDR2 from the germline V gene are SGHKS and YYEKEE (reference sequence). Trimming shortened V by 4 bases and J by 7 bases, and 18 bases separated the two germline ends.

The rearrangement joins TRBV4-1 to TRBJ2-1, with 12 nucleotides matching TRBD2. V lost 2 bases and J lost 4; bases outside the gene matches: 9. The CDR3 loop spans 18 amino acids. Per germline, CDR1 MGHRA and CDR2 YSYEKL. CDR3 sequence (DNA): TGCGCCAGCAGCCAACCCGGGACTAGCGGGTTGGGTTACAATGAGCAGTTCTTC. This gives the protein CASSQPGTSGLGYNEQFF.

Points on this clone: The same CDR3 is also encoded by other DNA sequences in this sample. The chain has TRBV11-1 and TRBJ2-5; D is unresolved. This CDR3 is built from 14 residues. V was clipped by 1 base and J by 3 bases, with 9 bases between them. The germline V gene encodes CDR1 SGHAT and CDR2 FQDESV (reference sequence). CDR3 region: CASSLGGSEETQYF. In DNA, the CDR3 is TGTGCCAGCAGCTTAGGAGGCAGTGAAGAGACCCAGTACTTC.

The rearrangement uses TRBV23-1 and TRBJ1-2; 9 positions match TRBD1. TRBV23-1 is identified as an open reading frame with a role that is uncertain. This CDR3 comprises 16 residues. The V segment lost 2 bases and the J segment 6 bases; nucleotides outside the gene matches: 10. The chain's CDR3 is CASSQAPTDRGHGYTF. CDR3 coding DNA: TGCGCCAGCAGTCAAGCGCCCACGGACAGGGGTCATGGCTACACCTTC.

A word on this clone: A read error is likely here: a far larger clone is one base away. The genes are TRBV30 and TRBJ2-7; TRBD2 aligns across 9 bases. The CDR3 contains 15 residues. Germline V lookup: CDR1 GTSNPN, CDR2 SVGIG (reference sequence). CDR3: CAWSVRREGFYERYF. CDR3 coding DNA: TGTGCCTGGAGTGTACGGCGGGAGGGCTTCTACGAGCGGTACTTC.

The V and J genes are TRBV7-9 and TRBJ1-1; TRBD1 matches 8 bases. The CDR3 runs to 14 residues. CDR1 is SEHNR, CDR2 FQNEAQ, per germline (reference sequence). J gave up 1 base and V 4 bases, and 2 bases lay outside the gene matches. This CDR3 reads CASSSGTGNTEAFF. CDR3 in DNA: TGTGCCAGCAGCTCCGGGACAGGGAACACTGAAGCTTTCTTT.

The chain is built from TRBV9 and TRBJ2-2; D perhaps matches TRBD2 (6 bases). Germline-derived CDR1 and CDR2 are SGDLS and YYNGEE. Trimming pared 4 bases from V and 6 bases from J, leaving 19 bases between. The CDR3 has 16 residues. The CDR3 protein is CASSLWTGVGSGELFF. DNA of the CDR3: TGTGCCAGCAGCCTTTGGACGGGAGTGGGCTCCGGGGAGCTGTTTTTT.

J is TRBJ2-7 and V is TRBV7-3, with D perhaps matching TRBD1 (5 bases). The CDR3 is 12 residues long. V was cut by 5 bases and J by 3 bases, with 8 bases left in between. Germline CDR1 and CDR2: SGHTA and FQGTGA. In nucleotides, the CDR3 is TGTGCCAGCAGCGGAGACAGCTACGAGCAGTACTTC. Its protein is CASSGDSYEQYF.

The V call is TRBV2, the J call TRBJ2-1; 11 bases agree with TRBD2. The CDR3 is made up of 13 amino acids. V trimming: 3 bases; J trimming: 9 bases; junction bases outside the gene matches: 1. Per the germline V gene, CDR1 is SNHLY and CDR2 is FYNNEI. In nucleotides, the CDR3 is TGTGCCAGCAGTGATACTAGCGGGGGTGAGCAGTTCTTC. Residues: CASSDTSGGEQFF.

The V and J genes are TRBV15 and TRBJ1-1; D not certain. Germline lookup yields CDR1 LNHNV and CDR2 YYDKDF (reference sequence). V lost 0 bases to trimming and J lost 4 bases, with 9 bases between them. The CDR3 is 14 residues long. The CDR3 region is CATSRESGVTEAFF. The CDR3 nucleotides are TGTGCCACCAGCAGAGAAAGTGGTGTCACTGAAGCTTTCTTT.

This clone was observed a handful of times. This chain connects TRBV6-7 to TRBJ1-5, with 8 bases identical to TRBD1. TRBV6-7 is assigned to the ORF class and has an uncertain function. The CDR3 is made up of 16 amino acids. Germline trimming cut 0 bases from V and 4 bases from J; bases unmatched to any gene: 5. CDR3 bases: TGTGCCAGCAGTTACTCTGGCAGGGGGCTGAATCAGCCCCAGCATTTT. Amino acids: CASSYSGRGLNQPQHF.

The sample holds a few counts of this clone. The chain has TRBV4-2 and TRBJ1-4; 8 bases match TRBD1. The ends lost 4 bases at V and 5 bases at J; junction bases unmatched: 3. Germline V gene data show CDR1 as LGHNA and CDR2 as YNFKEQ. The CDR3 runs to 14 residues. The CDR3 DNA reads TGTGCCAGCAGCCGCAACAGGGGGAATGAAAAACTGTTTTTT. This codes for CASSRNRGNEKLFF.

The gene calls are TRBV2 and TRBJ2-5, with unresolved D. V lost 7 bases to trimming and J lost 2 bases, with 8 bases between them. Germline values: CDR1 SNHLY, CDR2 FYNNEI. The CDR3 totals 12 residues. CDR3 coding DNA: TGTGCCAGCATGGCAGAACAAGAGACCCAGTACTTC. Amino acids: CASMAEQETQYF. The complete variable domain, with remaining parts taken from reference TRBV2 and TRBJ2-5, reads EPEVTQTPSHQVTQMGQEVILRCVPISNHLYFYWYRQILGQKVEFLVSFYNNEISEKSEIFDDQFSVERPDGSNFTLKIRSTKLEDSAMYFCASMAEQETQYFGPGTRLLVL.

V usage is TRBV9 and J usage is TRBJ2-1; 8 nucleotides line up with TRBD1. Germline V gives CDR1 SGDLS, CDR2 YYNGEE. CDR3 size: 17 residues. V gave up 3 bases and J gave up 4 bases; unmatched junction bases: 12. The CDR3 nucleotides are TGTGCCAGCAGCGCCCGGCGGACAGGGTCGGAATACAATGAGCAGTTCTTC. This translates into CASSARRTGSEYNEQFF.

The chain is built from TRBV19 and TRBJ1-1; 7 positions agree with TRBD1. V was clipped by 7 bases and J by 1 base; unmatched bases: 9. The CDR3 is 15 residues long. From germline, CDR1 is LNHDA and CDR2 SQIVND (reference sequence). The CDR3 bases are TGTGCCAGTACCATCGTGGGACAGCCGAACACTGAAGCTTTCTTT. Its translation is CASTIVGQPNTEAFF.

This rearrangement joins TRBV5-1 to TRBJ2-5; 11 nucleotides agree with TRBD2. Germline loops: CDR1 SGHRS, CDR2 YFSETQ. Germline trimming cut 4 bases from V and 6 bases from J; bases unmatched to any gene: 8. The CDR3 runs to 15 residues. Here the CDR3 DNA reads TGCGCCAGCAGCCTCACTAGCGGGAGCCTGCAGACCCAGTACTTC. Protein: CASSLTSGSLQTQYF.